This record concerns one T cell receptor (beta chain) sequence. Antigen: not known. This record belongs to a study of CXCR3-negative and CXCR3-positive naive CD8 T cells. General observations from the study: Memory CD8+ T cell repertoires were far less diverse than both naive subsets. CXCR3 levels fell partly with cryopreservation; most assays relied on fresh PBMCs.

The libraries of TRB cDNA were constructed through 5' RACE using UMI labels. TCRdb reprocessed the 5' RACE reads; each CDR3 protein has one entry and no DNA is given. Its listing shows some 130,000 distinct CDR3 sequences. Input material: naive CXCR3- CD8+ T cells from blood. This sample's subset: CD45RO-CCR7+CD27+CD95- naive CD8+ T cells lacking CXCR3 (TNR3-). The clonotype comes from a human donor in good health. Some clones in this sample may be carry-over from other donors' samples.

The CDR3 spells CSVWWFVEEQTGEANEQFF. The V gene is TRBV29-1, the J gene TRBJ2-1; TCRdb names TRBD1, which stays unverified in the absence of DNA. CDR1 is SQVTM and CDR2 is ANQGSEA in the germline V gene. This CDR3 is 19 amino acids long.